Presented here are 7 T cell receptor beta chains from one specimen sequenced in a study of response to subunit inactivated influenza vaccine. TCRdb itself ran the RT-PCR reads through MiXCR, one entry per CDR3 protein. This sample has some 500,000 distinct CDR3 sequences; 25% occur once, and the top ten carry under 2.5%. Source: CD4+ T cells sorted from PBMCs, taken about 5 days after vaccination. The receptors stem from a man in his fifties who received an inactivated influenza vaccine.

The chain carries TRBV4-2 and TRBJ2-5; perhaps TRBD1 as D (5 bases). CDR3 length equals 14 residues. The V end lost 1 base, the J end lost 3 bases, and 9 bases lay between the germline ends. In germline, CDR1 is LGHNA, CDR2 YNFKEQ. The CDR3 protein is CASSQGRREETQYF. CDR3 bases: TGTGCCAGCAGCCAAGGTCGCAGGGAAGAGACCCAGTACTTC.

The CDR3 protein is CASSQDGGGNQYF. The DNA for the CDR3 is TGCGCCAGCAGCCAAGATGGGGGCGGGAATCAGTATTTT. The V call is TRBV4-3, the J call TRBJ2-3, with D possibly called TRBD1 or TRBD2 (6 bases each). Between the trimmed V and J ends, which lost 0 bases and 12 bases, there was a span of 13 bases. This CDR3 is 13 amino acids long. Germline V lookup: CDR1 LGHNA, CDR2 YSLEER.

This clonotype was picked up many times. The chain joins TRBV4-1 to TRBJ1-3; D remains ambiguous. V was trimmed by 0 bases and J by 8 bases, leaving 11 bases between them. CDR3 size: 14 residues. CDR1 and CDR2 from the germline V gene are MGHRA and YSYEKL. DNA for the CDR3: TGCGCCAGCAGCCAAGATCCCCGTGCGGACACCATATATTTT. It is translated as CASSQDPRADTIYF.

This clonotype has a count of ten or more. The gene calls are TRBV6-5 and TRBJ1-3, with D unresolved. Per the germline V gene, CDR1 is MNHEY and CDR2 is SVGAGI. V was trimmed by 0 bases and J by 0 bases, leaving 6 bases between them. The CDR3 has 15 amino acids. The chain's CDR3 is CASSYSPFSGNTIYF. In DNA form, the CDR3 reads TGTGCCAGCAGTTACTCTCCCTTCTCTGGAAACACCATATATTTT.

This sequence joins TRBV20-1 and TRBJ2-7; 11 bases are a match to TRBD1. The CDR3 has 12 amino acids. V shed 2 bases, J shed 11 bases, and the junction held 5 bases outside the gene matches. CDR1 is DFQATT and CDR2 is SNEGSKA in the germline V gene (reference sequence). In DNA form, the CDR3 reads TGCAGTGCTAGACGCCGGGACAGGGGGGAGTACTTC. Encoded protein: CSARRRDRGEYF.

In its sample, this clonotype was seen a few times. The rearrangement joins TRBV20-1 to TRBJ1-4; 9 positions match TRBD1. The CDR3 covers 13 residues. Trimming removed 4 bases from V and 6 bases from J; junction bases left unmatched: 3. CDR1 DFQATT and CDR2 SNEGSKA come from the germline V gene (reference sequence). The CDR3 nucleotides read TGCAGTGCTAACAGGGGGCGCGATGAAAAACTGTTTTTT. It is translated as CSANRGRDEKLFF.

This rearrangement joins TRBV7-9 to TRBJ2-7, with D possibly matching TRBD1 (7 bases). V was trimmed by 4 bases and J by 1 base, leaving 17 bases between them. Germline CDR1 SEHNR, CDR2 FQNEAQ (reference sequence). The CDR3 length is 16 residues. The CDR3 region is CASSSQTGRLSYEQYF. The CDR3 DNA sequence: TGTGCCAGCAGCTCCCAGACAGGGAGGTTGTCCTACGAGCAGTACTTC.